This T cell receptor beta chain was recorded in a study of cytomegalovirus exposure and HLA in healthy donors. PCR involved 60 Vbeta and 13 Jbeta primers. Generated by immunoSEQ multiplex PCR, the TCRdb table keeps only in-frame clones and is missing some. The sample has 60,000 to 75,000 clones, about three quarters seen once. Germline CDR1 reads GTSNPN; CDR2 reads SVGIG (reference sequence). V lost 8 bases and J lost 4; bases outside the gene matches: 16. This CDR3 region has 15 residues. This clone came up a few times. The sample consisted of PBMCs. The chain uses TRBV30 and TRBJ1-1; 7 nucleotides match TRBD1. This clonotype was sampled from a woman between 35 and 50 years old in good health and CMV-seropositive. The CDR3 sequence is CAINKGTVDLTEAFF. DNA of the CDR3: TGTGCCATTAACAAAGGGACAGTGGACCTCACTGAAGCTTTCTTT. Full variable domain (missing parts from reference TRBV30 and TRBJ1-1): SQTIHQWPATLVQPVGSPLSLECTVEGTSNPNLYWYRQAAGRGLQLLFYSVGIGQISSEVPQNLSASRPQDRQFILSSKKLLLSDSGFYLCAINKGTVDLTEAFFGQGTRLTVV.